This TCR beta chain was recorded in a study of T cell responses to AZD1222 COVID-19 vaccine. Remarks on this clone: The antigen is undetermined.

V shed 6 bases, J shed 1 base, and the junction held 2 bases outside the gene matches. This CDR3 is built from 15 residues. CDR1 and CDR2 (germline): ENHRY, SYGVKD. Only in-frame clones appear in the TCRdb table, and some are missing; sequencing was by immunoSEQ multiplex PCR. Of 150,000 to 200,000 clones in the sample, 91% are singletons; the top ten hold approximately 4.8%. Study-level findings and limits: Donor demographics were predominantly white British with a female majority; clonal diversity may be underestimated.

Sequencing was performed on peripheral blood, taken on day 0 of AZD1222 vaccination. The sequence derives from an adult in good health. The chain couples TRBV10-3 to TRBJ2-1; 11 bases are a match to TRBD2. This chain's CDR3 is CAIRGTSGSYNEQFF. The CDR3 DNA reads as TGTGCCATCAGGGGGACTAGCGGTTCCTACAATGAGCAGTTCTTC.